A single sample is the source of the 24 T cell receptor beta chains below, sequenced in a study of OX40 agonist ivuxolimab in advanced cancers. The library relied on the immunoSEQ multiplex PCR assay. Here the immuneACCESS table is served through TCRdb, limited to in-frame sequences with V and J called. Missing clones are a known gap in these copies; in checked studies unresolved V genes cover under half, and the rest lacks a known reason. This sample holds more than 80,000 clones; about 91% were observed only once. The ten largest clonotypes hold 0.3% to 0.4% of the sample. The material sequenced was CD4+ or CD8+ T cells sorted from blood, taken in a trial of the OX40 agonist ivuxolimab. The source of these receptors is an adult with an advanced solid tumor such as melanoma, head and neck, liver or kidney cancer.

This sequence joins TRBV21-1 and TRBJ2-5; the table's TRBD2 call for D was not verified on the DNA. TRBV21-1 constitutes a pseudogene. This CDR3 region has 14 residues. Here the CDR3 DNA reads TGTGCCAGCAGCAAGCGACTAGCTTTAGAGACCCAGTACTTC. It codes for CASSKRLALETQYF.

The chain recombines TRBV6-6 with TRBJ2-6, with D unresolved. Germline V gene data show CDR1 as MNHNY and CDR2 as SVGAGI (reference sequence). The CDR3 spans 15 residues. Trimming pared 4 bases from V and 2 bases from J, leaving 9 bases between. In DNA form, the CDR3 reads TGTGCCAGCAGTTTCCGGGTGGCTGGGGCCAACGTCCTGACTTTC. This encodes CASSFRVAGANVLTF.

V gene TRBV6-6 combines with J gene TRBJ2-7, with unresolved D. The CDR3 loop spans 14 amino acids. V shed 6 bases and J shed 6 bases, with 18 bases lying between them. CDR1 and CDR2 from the germline V gene are MNHNY and SVGAGI (reference sequence). Written as DNA, the CDR3 is TGTGCCAGCAGGCAAAGACAAGACCGGGTCGAGCAGTACTTC. Its translation is CASRQRQDRVEQYF.

The chain recombines TRBV28 with TRBJ1-1, with TRBD1 as a possible D gene (5 bases). The V gene's germline CDR1 is MDHEN and CDR2 SYDVKM. Trimming took off 6 bases at V and 1 base at J, with 12 bases between the two ends. The CDR3 contains 14 residues. The CDR3 sequence: CASRNRGGNTEAFF. The CDR3 coding sequence is TGTGCCAGCAGAAACCGGGGGGGGAACACTGAAGCTTTCTTT.

The chain employs TRBV6-5 and TRBJ1-2; 10 nucleotides agree with TRBD1. This CDR3 is built from 14 residues. With 6 bases clipped from V and 6 bases from J, the junction kept 7 bases outside the gene matches. Germline-derived CDR1 and CDR2 are MNHEY and SVGAGI. DNA for the CDR3: TGTGCCAGCAGCTCCGGGACAGGGGTGGATGGCTACACCTTC. Amino acids: CASSSGTGVDGYTF.

The V and J genes are TRBV4-1 and TRBJ1-3; D is unclear. The V gene lost 4 bases and the J gene lost 4 bases, with 8 bases spanning the gap. Per the germline V gene, CDR1 is MGHRA and CDR2 is YSYEKL. This CDR3 is 13 amino acids long. The CDR3 bases are TGCGCCAGCAGCCCCTATGAAGGAAACACCATATATTTT. Translation: CASSPYEGNTIYF.

The V gene is TRBV6-1, the J gene TRBJ2-5; the D gene is possibly TRBD2 (5 bases). The V end was cut by 7 bases, the J end by 4 bases, with 19 bases between. The germline gives CDR1 MNHNS, CDR2 SASEGT. The CDR3 has 15 amino acids. CDR3 region: CASTPSGTAGETQYF. CDR3 nucleotides: TGTGCCAGCACTCCGAGCGGAACGGCGGGAGAGACCCAGTACTTC.

The rearrangement uses TRBV28 and TRBJ1-6, with a possible D match to TRBD1 (5 bases). The CDR3 length is 14 residues. CDR1 is MDHEN, CDR2 SYDVKM, per germline. Trimming took off 3 bases at V and 4 bases at J, with 7 bases between the two ends. CDR3 sequence: CASSFTGYNSPLHF. For the CDR3, the DNA is TGTGCCAGCAGTTTTACAGGATATAATTCACCCCTCCACTTT.

V usage is TRBV5-1 and J usage is TRBJ1-1; no clear D. The V and J ends lost 0 bases and 4 bases respectively, with 10 bases between them. Germline V lookup: CDR1 SGHRS, CDR2 YFSETQ. The CDR3 is made up of 14 amino acids. The CDR3 nucleotides are TGCGCCAGCAGCTTGGCTTCCTTCGGCACTGAAGCTTTCTTT. It is translated as CASSLASFGTEAFF.

This chain joins TRBV28 and TRBJ1-2; 8 bases line up with TRBD1. Germline CDR1 MDHEN, CDR2 SYDVKM. The CDR3 loop spans 17 amino acids. Trimming at V came to 4 bases and at J to 8 bases, leaving 18 bases not matched to a gene. DNA of the CDR3: TGTGCCAGCAGTTCCATAAACCCGGACAGGGTCAAAGGCGGCTACACCTTC. It yields the protein CASSSINPDRVKGGYTF.

The rearrangement joins TRBV28 to TRBJ1-5; TRBD1 matches 7 bases. Trimming at V came to 2 bases and at J to 9 bases, leaving 7 bases not matched to a gene. The length of the CDR3 is 14 residues. Germline values: CDR1 MDHEN, CDR2 SYDVKM. DNA for the CDR3: TGTGCCAGCAGTTTACGACAGGGTTTGGGGCCCCAGCATTTT. Residues: CASSLRQGLGPQHF.

The sample holds one count of this clone. CDR3 DNA sequence: TGTGCCAGCAGTTACTCGGGGGGATTTCAGTACTTC. This encodes CASSYSGGFQYF. This chain links TRBV6-5 with TRBJ2-4, with D tentatively TRBD2 (6 bases). Germline V gene data show CDR1 as MNHEY and CDR2 as SVGAGI. V dropped 0 bases and J dropped 11 bases, with 8 bases sitting between them. The CDR3 runs to 12 residues.

This chain joins TRBV7-2 and TRBJ2-1, with 12 bases identical to TRBD2. Germline assignment: CDR1 SGHTA and CDR2 FQGNSA. V lost 4 bases to trimming and J lost 7 bases; unmatched junction nucleotides: 8. The CDR3 is 16 residues long. CDR3 bases: TGTGCCAGCAGCTCCCGGCTAGCGGGAGGGCGTAATGAGCAGTTCTTC. Translating it yields CASSSRLAGGRNEQFF.

The chain uses TRBV10-3 and TRBJ1-1; 9 nucleotides agree with TRBD1. Germline loops: CDR1 ENHRY, CDR2 SYGVKD. After removal of 7 bases from V and 8 bases from J, the junction contained 11 bases not matched to a gene. This CDR3 region has 14 residues. The CDR3 sequence is CAITPGQGLGEAFF. Here the CDR3 DNA reads TGTGCCATCACCCCGGGACAGGGCCTTGGAGAAGCTTTCTTT.

The V call is TRBV6-1, the J call TRBJ2-1, with 9 bases matching TRBD2. Germline V gene data show CDR1 as MNHNS and CDR2 as SASEGT. Trimming at V came to 10 bases and at J to 6 bases, leaving 10 bases not matched to a gene. CDR3 length equals 14 residues. The CDR3 nucleotides read TGTGCCACCAGGGGCGGGAGGGGGTTCAATGAGCAGTTCTTC. Residues: CATRGGRGFNEQFF.

This clone was counted only a few times. The CDR3 region is CASLPNAGNTIYF. Written as DNA, the CDR3 is TGTGCCAGCCTGCCAAATGCTGGAAACACCATATATTTT. The chain employs TRBV6-6 and TRBJ1-3; unclear D gene. The CDR3 length is 13 residues. The germline V gene has CDR1 MNHNY and CDR2 SVGAGI (reference sequence). V was pared by 8 bases and J by 2 bases, with 10 bases between.

Concerning this clone itself: The sample has other DNA sequences that encode this CDR3 too. This chain joins TRBV5-4 and TRBJ1-2; 7 bases line up with TRBD1. The V segment lost 0 bases and the J segment 3 bases; nucleotides outside the gene matches: 2. The CDR3 contains 14 residues. Germline-derived CDR1 and CDR2 are SGHNT and YYREEE (reference sequence). The CDR3 region is CASSLGDRDYGYTF. The CDR3, as DNA: TGTGCCAGCAGCTTGGGCGACAGGGACTATGGCTACACCTTC.

This clone was recorded only once. This sequence joins TRBV19 and TRBJ1-6, with 11 bases matching TRBD1. This CDR3 comprises 15 residues. V lost 5 bases, J lost 7 bases, and 4 bases stayed unmatched. Germline V lookup: CDR1 LNHDA, CDR2 SQIVND (reference sequence). CDR3 sequence: CASSSRTGGNSPLHF. DNA for the CDR3: TGTGCCAGTAGTTCGCGGACAGGGGGCAATTCACCCCTCCACTTT.

The gene calls are TRBV20-1 and TRBJ1-2; D not resolved. This CDR3 contains 11 residues. V was clipped by 6 bases and J by 8 bases, with 13 bases between them. CDR1 and CDR2 (germline): DFQATT, SNEGSKA (reference sequence). The CDR3 protein is CSASLLRGYTF. CDR3 sequence (DNA): TGCAGTGCAAGCCTTTTGAGAGGCTACACCTTC.

This sequence joins TRBV21-1 and TRBJ2-3; TRBD1, the D gene given by the table, was not confirmed from the DNA. TRBV21-1 constitutes a pseudogene. CDR3 length: 20 residues. This chain's CDR3 is CASSPGKGTGLLRLGDTQYF. DNA for the CDR3: TGTGCCAGCAGCCCCGGTAAAGGGACAGGGTTGTTACGGTTGGGGGATACGCAGTATTTT.

The gene calls are TRBV6-1 and TRBJ2-7; maybe TRBD2 (5 bases). CDR3 length equals 12 residues. The V end was cut by 6 bases, the J end by 5 bases, with 11 bases between. Germline values: CDR1 MNHNS, CDR2 SASEGT. As DNA, the CDR3 is TGTGCCAGCAGCCTCGGGGTCCACGAGCAGTACTTC. This codes for CASSLGVHEQYF.

This clone was detected only a few times. V usage is TRBV5-1 and J usage is TRBJ1-1, with D possibly being TRBD1 (6 bases). The germline V gene has CDR1 SGHRS and CDR2 YFSETQ. Trimming removed 0 bases from V and 1 base from J, with 10 bases in between. This CDR3 comprises 15 residues. CDR3 coding DNA: TGCGCCAGCAGCTTGGTGGGCAGGGGGAACACTGAAGCTTTCTTT. This translates into CASSLVGRGNTEAFF.

The V and J genes are TRBV28 and TRBJ2-7; D not certain. Trimming shortened V by 10 bases and J by 0 bases, and 16 bases separated the two germline ends. The CDR3 is 14 amino acids. Germline CDR1 is MDHEN and CDR2 is SYDVKM. The CDR3, as DNA: TGTGCCACCTTCGGTGGAGAGGTCTCCTACGAGCAGTACTTC. This encodes CATFGGEVSYEQYF.

The V gene is TRBV6-6, the J gene TRBJ1-5; a weak D match, TRBD1 (5 bases). Trimming removed 2 bases from V and 5 bases from J, with 16 bases in between. The CDR3 extends over 16 amino acids. Germline V CDR1 and CDR2: MNHNY, SVGAGI (reference sequence). CDR3 amino acids: CASSYGRVGGDQPQHF. Written as DNA, the CDR3 is TGTGCCAGCAGTTACGGGCGGGTCGGAGGGGATCAGCCCCAGCATTTT.